Shown below are 5 T cell receptor beta chains from a single sample sequenced in a study of response to subunit inactivated influenza vaccine. TCRdb itself ran the RT-PCR reads through MiXCR, one entry per CDR3 protein. This sample carries about 480,000 distinct CDR3 sequences, 25% of them seen once, and the ten largest clones take approximately 2%. Sequencing was performed on CD4+ T cells sorted from PBMCs, taken 5 days after vaccination. These receptors came from a man aged 50 or older who received an inactivated influenza vaccine.

Ten or more counts support this clonotype. V gene TRBV28 combines with J gene TRBJ1-2, with a tentative D call TRBD1 (6 bases). The CDR3 totals 15 residues. CDR1 is MDHEN and CDR2 is SYDVKM in the germline V gene. The V and J ends lost 3 bases and 3 bases respectively, with 14 bases between them. CDR3 region: CASSFWGAQHYGYTF. The CDR3 DNA sequence: TGTGCCAGCAGTTTTTGGGGGGCCCAGCACTATGGCTACACCTTC.

The J gene is TRBJ2-1, the V gene TRBV7-6; no clear D gene. This CDR3 region has 14 residues. Germline-derived CDR1 and CDR2 are SGHVS and FNYEAQ. The V end was cut by 0 bases, the J end by 6 bases, with 9 bases between. The CDR3 coding sequence is TGTGCCAGCAGCTTAGCGCGGCAGACCAATGAGCAGTTCTTC. This encodes CASSLARQTNEQFF.

The chain carries TRBV20-1 and TRBJ2-7; D is perhaps TRBD1 (6 bases). The CDR3 is 13 residues long. The V and J ends lost 0 bases and 7 bases respectively, with 13 bases between them. Germline loops: CDR1 DFQATT, CDR2 SNEGSKA (reference sequence). The CDR3 DNA reads as TGCAGTGCTAGAGAGCCTCTGAGGGGGGAGCAGTACTTC. Translating it yields CSAREPLRGEQYF.

This clonotype has just a few counts. The rearrangement joins TRBV3-1 to TRBJ1-2; D remains unclear. V dropped 1 base and J dropped 4 bases, with 7 bases sitting between them. Germline CDR1 is LGHDT and CDR2 is YNNKEL (reference sequence). There are 13 residues in the CDR3. This CDR3 reads CASSQVDAYGYTF. The CDR3 DNA reads as TGTGCCAGCAGCCAAGTTGACGCCTATGGCTACACCTTC.

The J gene is TRBJ2-1, the V gene TRBV6-1; perhaps TRBD2 as D (6 bases). V was cut by 5 bases and J by 9 bases, with 14 bases left in between. Germline assignment: CDR1 MNHNS and CDR2 SASEGT. There are 13 residues in the CDR3. CDR3 in amino acids: CASSPGTLGEQFF. The CDR3 DNA is TGTGCCAGCAGTCCCGGGACTTTGGGTGAGCAGTTCTTC.